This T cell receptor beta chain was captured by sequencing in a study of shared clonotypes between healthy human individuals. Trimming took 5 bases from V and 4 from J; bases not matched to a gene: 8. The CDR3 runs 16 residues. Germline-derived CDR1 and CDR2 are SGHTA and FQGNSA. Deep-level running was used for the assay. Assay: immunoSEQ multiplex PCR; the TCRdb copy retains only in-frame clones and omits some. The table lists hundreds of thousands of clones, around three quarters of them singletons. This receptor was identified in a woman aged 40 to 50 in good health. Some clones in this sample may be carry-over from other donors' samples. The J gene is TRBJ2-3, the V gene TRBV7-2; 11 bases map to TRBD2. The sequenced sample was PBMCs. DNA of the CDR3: TGTGCCAGCAGCGCCAACGTAGCGGGAGGGGCAGATACGCAGTATTTT. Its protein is CASSANVAGGADTQYF.